This is a list of T cell receptor beta chains from one sample in a study of CD8 T cells in ankylosing spondylitis. TCRdb reprocessed the 5' RACE reads via MiXCR and lists one record per CDR3 protein. The sample lists more than 150,000 distinct CDR3 sequences, more than 9% occurring once. Sequencing was done on a sample of blood, either unsorted or a sorted T cell fraction (not recorded which). The receptor source for this set is a male donor with ankylosing spondylitis or in good health (not recorded which). Both conserved end residues are trimmed from each CDR3. D genes are given only for firm matches. A clone size is listed for some rows: how often the clone was seen (once, few, many), or a class if it is expanded.

>12|.|TRBV3-1|.
ASSQLSSSYEQY
>14|.|TRBV5-1|.
ASSLYSQARNTEAF
>10|many|TRBV11-2|.
ASSFGTLDAF
>14|many|TRBV25-1|TRBD2
ASSVGSGSGQETQY
>13|many|TRBV5-8|.
ASSLGWISNQPQH
>12|many|TRBV5-1|.
ASSEPPRVAEAF
>12|few|TRBV10-3|TRBD1
AISGQGERETQY
>15|.|TRBV3-1|TRBD2
ASSQNGGGVKINEQF
>12|.|TRBV6-5|.
ASSRRPETLELF
>13|many|TRBV12-3/TRBV12-4|TRBD1
ASSRTGGPYNEQF
>15|many|TRBV6-2/TRBV6-3|TRBD1
ASRLTTGPLGTDTQY
>13|.|TRBV5-1|.
ASSLDGTRNEKLF
>11|many|TRBV5-4|.
ASSLGGQETQY
>10|.|TRBV10-3|TRBD1
AISRQGTEQY
>12|many|TRBV3-2|.
ASSPQRGFQPQH